Below, 32 T cell receptor beta chains from the same sample are listed, as sequenced in a study of cytomegalovirus exposure and HLA in healthy donors. PCR employed 60 Vbeta and 13 Jbeta primers. Data came from immunoSEQ multiplex PCR; TCRdb stores just in-frame clones and leaves some out. In the table there are about 200,000 clones, approximately 78% of which are singletons. The sequencing input was PBMCs. The receptors come from a man younger than 45 in good health and CMV-seronegative.

Of note for this clone: Other DNA variants within this sample encode the same CDR3. The chain employs TRBV11-2 and TRBJ1-4; 8 positions agree with TRBD1. With V trimmed by 6 bases and J by 0 bases, 6 bases remained unmatched. The CDR3 has 16 residues. In germline, CDR1 is SGHAT, CDR2 FQNNGV. CDR3 sequence reads: CASRPGQGATNEKLFF. The CDR3 nucleotides read TGTGCCAGCAGACCCGGACAGGGAGCAACTAATGAAAAACTGTTTTTT.

The chain combines TRBV2 with TRBJ2-1, with D tentatively TRBD2 (6 bases). Germline CDR1 is SNHLY and CDR2 is FYNNEI. V dropped 5 bases and J dropped 3 bases, with 17 bases sitting between them. The CDR3 contains 16 residues. This chain's CDR3 is CASSRPTGTHYNEQFF. For the CDR3, the DNA is TGTGCCAGCAGTAGACCAACCGGGACTCACTACAATGAGCAGTTCTTC.

This clone was observed once. This chain uses TRBV27 with TRBJ2-2; TRBD2 is a possible D gene (5 bases). From germline, CDR1 is MNHEY and CDR2 SMNVEV (reference sequence). V shed 8 bases and J shed 6 bases, with 22 bases lying between them. The CDR3 spans 16 residues. CDR3 amino acids: CASRFLASSKAGELFF. The CDR3, as DNA: TGTGCCAGCCGATTTTTGGCTAGCTCGAAGGCCGGGGAGCTGTTTTTT.

There are a few counts of this clone. V gene TRBV27 combines with J gene TRBJ1-2; 9 bases match TRBD1. From germline, CDR1 is MNHEY and CDR2 SMNVEV (reference sequence). V lost 2 bases, J lost 8 bases, and 3 bases stayed unmatched. The CDR3 is 13 residues long. CDR3 in DNA: TGTGCCAGCAGTTTAGATGGGACAGGGGGCTACACCTTC. Protein sequence: CASSLDGTGGYTF.

In this sample, this clone turned up a few times. The rearrangement links TRBV29-1 to TRBJ1-4; no definite D call. This CDR3 region has 13 residues. The V end lost 2 bases, the J end lost 11 bases, and 15 bases lay between the germline ends. Germline V gene sequence: CDR1 SQVTM, CDR2 ANQGSEA. This CDR3 is CSVERGENSKLFF. CDR3 bases: TGCAGCGTTGAACGGGGAGAAAACTCCAAACTGTTTTTT.

The gene calls are TRBV4-3 and TRBJ2-5, with 8 bases that match TRBD2. In germline, CDR1 is LGHNA, CDR2 YSLEER. The CDR3 runs to 15 residues. Unmatched junction bases numbered 5, after V lost 3 bases and J lost 2 bases. The CDR3 protein is CASSQAGGQQETQYF. Written as DNA, the CDR3 is TGCGCCAGCAGCCAGGCGGGGGGCCAACAAGAGACCCAGTACTTC.

This clone has a single count. This chain uses TRBV28 with TRBJ1-4; D remains unclear. Germline V gene sequence: CDR1 MDHEN, CDR2 SYDVKM. V shed 7 bases and J shed 8 bases, with 8 bases lying between them. The CDR3 length is 11 residues. CDR3 in amino acids: CASTSQEKLFF. CDR3 sequence (DNA): TGTGCCAGCACCAGTCAGGAAAAACTGTTTTTT.

V is TRBV19 and J is TRBJ1-1; D is ambiguous. CDR1 and CDR2 from the germline V gene are LNHDA and SQIVND (reference sequence). Trimming removed 3 bases at V and 2 bases at J, with 10 bases between. The CDR3 spans 14 residues. The CDR3 DNA is TGTGCCAGTAGTATGCTCACAGCTAACACTGAAGCTTTCTTT. It codes for CASSMLTANTEAFF.

The chain employs TRBV7-9 and TRBJ2-2, with D possibly being TRBD1 (6 bases). The CDR3 extends over 14 amino acids. Germline V CDR1 and CDR2: SEHNR, FQNEAQ (reference sequence). V shed 4 bases and J shed 6 bases, with 12 bases lying between them. In nucleotides, the CDR3 is TGTGCCAGCAGCTGGGGGCCAGGGGCCGGGGAGCTGTTTTTT. Its protein product is CASSWGPGAGELFF. Full variable domain (rest looked up from reference TRBV7-9 and TRBJ2-2): DTGVSQNPRHKITKRGQNVTFRCDPISEHNRLYWYRQTLGQGPEFLTYFQNEAQLEKSRLLSDRFSAERPKGSFSTLEIQRTEQGDSAMYLCASSWGPGAGELFFGEGSRLTVL.

The rearrangement links TRBV10-2 to TRBJ2-7; perhaps TRBD2 as D (6 bases). Germline V gene sequence: CDR1 WSHSY, CDR2 SAAADI. V dropped 2 bases and J dropped 2 bases, with 13 bases sitting between them. The CDR3 loop spans 15 amino acids. CDR3 nucleotide sequence: TGCGCCAGCAGTGAGACGGAGGGCGTCCCCTACGAGCAGTACTTC. Translation: CASSETEGVPYEQYF.

J is TRBJ1-3 and V is TRBV4-3; D gene unclear. Per germline, CDR1 LGHNA and CDR2 YSLEER. V lost 3 bases and J 2 bases, leaving 8 bases between the germline ends. This CDR3 spans 14 amino acids. CDR3 protein: CASSQAGTGNTIYF. The CDR3 nucleotides read TGCGCCAGCAGCCAGGCGGGGACTGGAAACACCATATATTTT.

This clone was picked up one time. The chain couples TRBV10-2 to TRBJ2-3; 9 bases fit TRBD1. J lost 3 bases, V lost 2 bases, and 6 bases had no gene match. The CDR3 runs to 16 residues. Germline loops: CDR1 WSHSY, CDR2 SAAADI. The CDR3 sequence: CASSETDRGLTDTQYF. The CDR3 region has the DNA TGCGCCAGCAGTGAGACGGACAGGGGTCTGACAGATACGCAGTATTTT.

This clone came up a few times. The chain has TRBV7-9 and TRBJ2-7; 7 bases line up with TRBD2. With V trimmed by 4 bases and J by 2 bases, 5 bases remained unmatched. The CDR3 consists of 14 residues. The germline CDR1 and CDR2 sequences are SEHNR and FQNEAQ (reference sequence). The CDR3 DNA is TGTGCCAGCAGCTCTGGACTAGAAACCTACGAGCAGTACTTC. It translates to CASSSGLETYEQYF.

V is TRBV2 and J is TRBJ2-1; 15 nucleotides align to TRBD2. The length of the CDR3 is 16 residues. With V trimmed by 3 bases and J by 6 bases, 3 bases remained unmatched. Germline CDR1 and CDR2: SNHLY and FYNNEI. CDR3 DNA sequence: TGTGCCAGCAGTGACGGACTAGCGGGGGGGGGCAATGAGCAGTTCTTC. Translating it yields CASSDGLAGGGNEQFF.

The chain links TRBV7-9 to TRBJ2-3; weak D call: TRBD2 (6 bases). The CDR3 is made up of 14 amino acids. V was pared by 2 bases and J by 3 bases, with 9 bases between. Per germline, CDR1 SEHNR and CDR2 FQNEAQ (reference sequence). The CDR3, as DNA: TGTGCCAGCAGCTTATCGGGGGTGACAGATACGCAGTATTTT. Translating it yields CASSLSGVTDTQYF. Using reference TRBV7-9 and TRBJ2-3 for the parts outside the CDR3, the full variable domain is DTGVSQNPRHKITKRGQNVTFRCDPISEHNRLYWYRQTLGQGPEFLTYFQNEAQLEKSRLLSDRFSAERPKGSFSTLEIQRTEQGDSAMYLCASSLSGVTDTQYFGPGTRLTVL.

This chain links TRBV7-2 with TRBJ2-1; TRBD2 matches at 9 bases. Germline V gene sequence: CDR1 SGHTA, CDR2 FQGNSA. J was trimmed by 6 bases and V by 5 bases; bases with no gene match: 8. The CDR3 extends over 15 amino acids. CDR3 loop: CASSLSGGGFNEQFF. In DNA form, the CDR3 reads TGTGCCAGCAGCCTTAGCGGGGGAGGGTTCAATGAGCAGTTCTTC.

This clone has a single count. The chain is built from TRBV10-3 and TRBJ2-3; 13 nucleotides match TRBD2. Per germline, CDR1 ENHRY and CDR2 SYGVKD. The CDR3 sequence is 16 residues long. Trimming at V came to 3 bases and at J to 2 bases, leaving 2 bases not matched to a gene. As DNA, the CDR3 is TGTGCCATCAGTGAAGGACTAGCGGGGGCCACAGATACGCAGTATTTT. The encoded protein is CAISEGLAGATDTQYF.

J is TRBJ1-2 and V is TRBV27; weak D call: TRBD1 (5 bases). Germline V lookup: CDR1 MNHEY, CDR2 SMNVEV (reference sequence). CDR3 length: 14 amino acids. The ends were cut back, 0 bases at V and 8 bases at J, with 13 bases in the middle. The chain's CDR3 is CASSLSWGVGGYTF. In DNA, the CDR3 is TGTGCCAGCAGTTTATCCTGGGGGGTGGGAGGCTACACCTTC.

The chain couples TRBV4-2 to TRBJ2-2; no firm D call. The germline V and J ends were trimmed by 1 base and 3 bases, with 9 bases remaining between them. Germline V gene sequence: CDR1 LGHNA, CDR2 YNFKEQ. This CDR3 has 15 residues. Written as DNA, the CDR3 is TGTGCCAGCAGCCAAGTAACTATGGACACCGGGGAGCTGTTTTTT. Translating gives CASSQVTMDTGELFF.

The rearrangement uses TRBV4-1 and TRBJ2-3; D is unclear. The CDR3 has 13 residues. Germline CDR1 is MGHRA and CDR2 is YSYEKL. V gave up 5 bases and J gave up 6 bases, with 12 bases separating them. CDR3 in DNA: TGCGCCAGCAGCTTGCGACTCTCGGATACGCAGTATTTT. Protein sequence: CASSLRLSDTQYF.

This clone showed up just once. The DNA of the CDR3 is TGCGCCAGCAGCCCTGGACAGGGATCGGGCGAGCAGTACTTC. Translating it yields CASSPGQGSGEQYF. V is TRBV4-3 and J is TRBJ2-7; 8 bases line up with TRBD1. V dropped 4 bases and J dropped 6; count of bases not matched to a gene: 8. The length of the CDR3 is 14 residues. CDR1 is LGHNA and CDR2 is YSLEER in the germline V gene.

V gene TRBV5-1 combines with J gene TRBJ1-6; the D gene is possibly TRBD1 (6 bases). The CDR3 has 16 residues. V gave up 4 bases and J gave up 0 bases, with 11 bases separating them. From germline, CDR1 is SGHRS and CDR2 YFSETQ. The CDR3 region has the DNA TGCGCCAGCAGCCCTGGACAGAGCTCCTATAATTCACCCCTCCACTTT. Translation gives CASSPGQSSYNSPLHF. Complete variable domain (other parts from reference TRBV5-1 and TRBJ1-6): KAGVTQTPRYLIKTRGQQVTLSCSPISGHRSVSWYQQTPGQGLQFLFEYFSETQRNKGNFPGRFSGRQFSNSRSEMNVSTLELGDSALYLCASSPGQSSYNSPLHFGNGTRLTVT.

The chain is built from TRBV6-5 and TRBJ1-1; 8 bases align to TRBD1. The trim removed 4 bases at V and 2 bases at J, leaving 6 bases unmatched. This CDR3 region has 15 residues. Per germline, CDR1 MNHEY and CDR2 SVGAGI. The CDR3 sequence is CASSSTGGGNTEAFF. CDR3 bases: TGTGCCAGCAGTTCAACAGGGGGAGGAAACACTGAAGCTTTCTTT.

The genes are TRBV15 and TRBJ1-4, with a tentative D call TRBD1 (6 bases). Germline V gene data show CDR1 as LNHNV and CDR2 as YYDKDF (reference sequence). Trimming removed 0 bases from V and 4 bases from J, with 9 bases in between. This CDR3 contains 15 residues. The DNA of the CDR3 is TGTGCCACCAGCAGAGACAGGGGCATTAATGAAAAACTGTTTTTT. Its protein product is CATSRDRGINEKLFF.

The chain is built from TRBV5-6 and TRBJ1-2; D is possibly TRBD1 (5 bases). Germline V gene lookup returns CDR1 SGHDT and CDR2 YYEEEE. Trimming removed 0 bases from V and 5 bases from J, with 11 bases in between. This CDR3 is 14 amino acids long. CDR3 amino acids: CASSLGGGDYGYTF. CDR3 nucleotide sequence: TGTGCCAGCAGCTTGGGAGGAGGGGATTATGGCTACACCTTC. The full variable domain, in which reference TRBV5-6 and TRBJ1-2 provide the parts outside the CDR3, is DAGVTQSPTHLIKTRGQQVTLRCSPKSGHDTVSWYQQALGQGPQFIFQYYEEEERQRGNFPDRFSGHQFPNYSSELNVNALLLGDSALYLCASSLGGGDYGYTFGSGTRLTVV.

This clone was seen only a few times. This sequence joins TRBV2 and TRBJ2-7, with D possibly TRBD2 on 5 matching bases. V lost 8 bases, J lost 0 bases, and 11 bases lay in between. This CDR3 has 13 amino acids. Per the germline V gene, CDR1 is SNHLY and CDR2 is FYNNEI. In DNA, the CDR3 is TGTGCCAGCTCCCTAGACTACTCCTACGAGCAGTACTTC. The encoded protein is CASSLDYSYEQYF. Drawing the rest from reference TRBV2 and TRBJ2-7, the complete variable domain is EPEVTQTPSHQVTQMGQEVILRCVPISNHLYFYWYRQILGQKVEFLVSFYNNEISEKSEIFDDQFSVERPDGSNFTLKIRSTKLEDSAMYFCASSLDYSYEQYFGPGTRLTVT.

In this sample, this clone turned up once. V usage is TRBV9 and J usage is TRBJ2-1; no definite D call. This CDR3 contains 16 residues. The germline V gene has CDR1 SGDLS and CDR2 YYNGEE. V was trimmed by 2 bases and J by 0 bases, leaving 12 bases between them. The CDR3 region is CASSVRLKSSYNEQFF. The CDR3 DNA reads TGTGCCAGCAGCGTTAGACTGAAGAGCTCCTACAATGAGCAGTTCTTC.

V usage is TRBV9 and J usage is TRBJ2-2, with 10 nucleotides matching TRBD1. The CDR3 is made up of 15 amino acids. The V gene end was trimmed by 3 bases and the J gene end by 4 bases; junction bases not matched to a gene: 3. CDR1 is SGDLS and CDR2 is YYNGEE in the germline V gene. CDR3 bases: TGTGCCAGCAGCGCCCGGACAGGGGGCACCGGGGAGCTGTTTTTT. It encodes CASSARTGGTGELFF.

This clone was observed many times. The chain recombines TRBV5-1 with TRBJ2-3, with TRBD2 identical over 7 bases. V lost 10 bases and J lost 3; bases outside the gene matches: 14. Germline CDR1 reads SGHRS; CDR2 reads YFSETQ. This CDR3 has 15 residues. This CDR3 is CASERVGGGTDTQYF. The CDR3 DNA reads TGCGCCTCCGAGCGAGTGGGGGGGGGTACAGATACGCAGTATTTT. The whole variable domain, remainder taken from reference TRBV5-1 and TRBJ2-3, is KAGVTQTPRYLIKTRGQQVTLSCSPISGHRSVSWYQQTPGQGLQFLFEYFSETQRNKGNFPGRFSGRQFSNSRSEMNVSTLELGDSALYLCASERVGGGTDTQYFGPGTRLTVL.

V and J are TRBV5-6 and TRBJ2-7; TRBD1 matches at 10 bases. The V gene's germline CDR1 is SGHDT and CDR2 YYEEEE. The CDR3 extends over 17 amino acids. Germline trimming cut 0 bases from V and 5 bases from J; bases unmatched to any gene: 11. Written as DNA, the CDR3 is TGTGCCAGCAGCTTGGAAGGGGGGACAGGGGCCCCCCACGAGCAGTACTTC. Encoded protein: CASSLEGGTGAPHEQYF.

The rearrangement links TRBV10-3 to TRBJ1-2, with D perhaps matching TRBD1 (5 bases). Trimming cost V 7 bases and J 6 bases, with 15 bases left between them. CDR3 length equals 13 residues. The germline V gene encodes CDR1 ENHRY and CDR2 SYGVKD. The CDR3 coding sequence is TGTGCCATCACCGGGGCGGGGTTCGATGGCTACACCTTC. Residues: CAITGAGFDGYTF.

The chain is built from TRBV10-2 and TRBJ2-4; the match to TRBD2 covers 8 bases. The J segment lost 9 bases and the V segment lost 8 bases, leaving 15 bases of the junction unmatched. Germline loops: CDR1 WSHSY, CDR2 SAAADI. CDR3 length equals 15 residues. The CDR3 protein is CASSPGLGRSVIQYF. CDR3 coding DNA: TGCGCCAGCTCTCCGGGACTAGGGAGGTCGGTCATTCAGTACTTC.